One and the same sample provided the 30 T cell receptor beta chains below, sequenced in a study of long-term antiretroviral therapy in people with HIV. Survey-level resolution applied to immunoSEQ assay v3.0. TCRdb's table, derived via immunoSEQ multiplex PCR, lists solely in-frame clones and lacks some. This sample has around 16,000 clones; roughly 90% occur once, and the top ten carry more than 10%. The sample consisted of unsorted PBMCs, taken 0.7 years before starting antiretroviral therapy. The receptors shown here come from a man over 45 with HIV.

This chain uses TRBV7-8 with TRBJ1-2; D unresolved. The CDR3 is 17 residues long. The V end was cut by 1 base, the J end by 7 bases, with 22 bases between. Per the germline V gene, CDR1 is SGHVS and CDR2 is FQNEAQ. Here the CDR3 reads CASSLGEGWTASIGYTF. Here the CDR3 DNA reads TGTGCCAGCAGCTTAGGAGAAGGTTGGACCGCGAGTATTGGCTACACCTTC.

The V and J genes are TRBV9 and TRBJ2-1; D is ambiguous. This CDR3 region has 14 residues. The germline CDR1 and CDR2 sequences are SGDLS and YYNGEE. Deletions cut 3 bases from V and 0 bases from J, with 7 bases between. Written as DNA, the CDR3 is TGTGCCAGCAGCGAAGCAAGCTCCTACAATGAGCAGTTCTTC. Amino acid sequence: CASSEASSYNEQFF.

The genes are TRBV5-4 and TRBJ2-1; unclear D gene. This CDR3 comprises 16 residues. The germline V and J ends were trimmed by 0 bases and 0 bases, with 10 bases remaining between them. Germline-derived CDR1 and CDR2 are SGHNT and YYREEE (reference sequence). The CDR3 reads CASSLGQLSSYNEQFF. In nucleotides, the CDR3 is TGTGCCAGCAGCTTGGGGCAGCTTAGCTCCTACAATGAGCAGTTCTTC.

The rearrangement links TRBV5-4 to TRBJ1-1; D remains unclear. Germline V lookup: CDR1 SGHNT, CDR2 YYREEE (reference sequence). The V and J ends lost 1 base and 0 bases respectively, with 4 bases between them. The CDR3 length is 13 residues. In DNA form, the CDR3 reads TGTGCCAGCAGCTTGCCCCTGAACACTGAAGCTTTCTTT. Residues: CASSLPLNTEAFF.

V and J are TRBV18 and TRBJ2-7; 10 bases are a match to TRBD2. CDR1 is KGHSH, CDR2 LQKENI, per germline. This CDR3 is 15 amino acids long. V was clipped by 5 bases and J by 0 bases; unmatched bases: 4. The CDR3 region has the DNA TGTGCCAGCTCAGGGACTAGCGCTAGCTCCTACGAGCAGTACTTC. Its translation: CASSGTSASSYEQYF.

This rearrangement joins TRBV15 to TRBJ1-1; D is possibly TRBD1 (6 bases). The germline gives CDR1 LNHNV, CDR2 YYDKDF (reference sequence). The length of the CDR3 is 15 residues. V lost 2 bases to trimming and J lost 8 bases, with 18 bases between them. The CDR3 is CATSRPSSRGQEAFF. In DNA, the CDR3 is TGTGCCACCAGCAGACCCTCGTCCCGGGGACAAGAAGCTTTCTTT. Filled out from reference TRBV15 and TRBJ1-1, the complete variable domain reads DAMVIQNPRYQVTQFGKPVTLSCSQTLNHNVMYWYQQKSSQAPKLLFHYYDKDFNNEADTPDNFQSRRPNTSFCFLDIRSPGLGDTAMYLCATSRPSSRGQEAFFGQGTRLTVV.

The chain's CDR3 is CASSGGAGPTGELFF. The CDR3 DNA reads TGCGCCAGCAGCGGGGGGGCTGGCCCCACCGGGGAGCTGTTTTTT. The chain is built from TRBV5-1 and TRBJ2-2; a possible D gene is TRBD2 (7 bases). CDR3 length: 15 residues. Germline assignment: CDR1 SGHRS and CDR2 YFSETQ. V gave up 4 bases and J gave up 4 bases, with 14 bases separating them.

This chain uses TRBV7-2 with TRBJ2-1; D remains ambiguous. The CDR3 has 15 amino acids. Germline V gives CDR1 SGHTA, CDR2 FQGNSA. V was pared by 0 bases and J by 1 base, with 7 bases between. CDR3 sequence: CASSLAGTSYNEQFF. CDR3 DNA sequence: TGTGCCAGCAGCTTAGCGGGTACTTCCTACAATGAGCAGTTCTTC.

The chain uses TRBV2 and TRBJ2-3; D unclear. The CDR3 runs to 15 residues. Trimming shortened V by 8 bases and J by 0 bases, and 15 bases separated the two germline ends. The germline CDR1 and CDR2 sequences are SNHLY and FYNNEI. This chain's CDR3 is CASARSGYSTDTQYF. The CDR3 nucleotides are TGTGCCAGCGCCAGAAGTGGATATAGCACAGATACGCAGTATTTT.

The chain combines TRBV7-2 with TRBJ2-3; TRBD2 is a possible D gene (6 bases). Germline V lookup: CDR1 SGHTA, CDR2 FQGNSA. The CDR3 sequence is 14 residues long. Trimming took 2 bases from V and 3 from J, leaving 9 bases between them. CDR3 sequence (DNA): TGTGCCAGCAGCTTATCGGCGGGGACAGATACGCAGTATTTT. Residues: CASSLSAGTDTQYF.

The chain is built from TRBV14 and TRBJ2-1; the D call may be TRBD1 or TRBD2 (6 bases each). The CDR3 consists of 15 residues. CDR1 is SGHDN and CDR2 is FVKESK in the germline V gene. V was shortened by 4 bases and J by 4 bases, with 14 bases between the two germline ends. The CDR3 region has the DNA TGTGCCAGCAGCCCCACCGGGGGCAGATACAATGAGCAGTTCTTC. As protein: CASSPTGGRYNEQFF.

V and J are TRBV19 and TRBJ2-7, with 7 positions matching TRBD1. V dropped 4 bases and J dropped 3; count of bases not matched to a gene: 0. CDR1 and CDR2 (germline): LNHDA, SQIVND (reference sequence). CDR3 length: 12 residues. CDR3 nucleotides: TGTGCCAGTAGTAGGGACAGCTACGAGCAGTACTTC. Protein: CASSRDSYEQYF.

The chain joins TRBV9 to TRBJ2-1; a possible D gene is TRBD2 (6 bases). CDR1 SGDLS and CDR2 YYNGEE come from the germline V gene. The germline V and J ends were trimmed by 0 bases and 3 bases, with 10 bases remaining between them. This CDR3 is 15 amino acids long. DNA of the CDR3: TGTGCCAGCAGCGTAGAGGGACTGGACTACAATGAGCAGTTCTTC. Amino acids: CASSVEGLDYNEQFF.

The chain is built from TRBV7-8 and TRBJ1-2; D is undetermined. The CDR3 consists of 12 residues. Looked up from germline, CDR1 is SGHVS and CDR2 is FQNEAQ. Trimming removed 0 bases at V and 8 bases at J, with 7 bases between. The CDR3 nucleotides are TGTGCCAGCAGCTTAGCAGCCAGCGGCTACACCTTC. Its translation: CASSLAASGYTF.

The chain is built from TRBV28 and TRBJ1-3; D is ambiguous. This CDR3 spans 17 amino acids. V lost 5 bases and J lost 0, with 17 bases in between. The germline V gene has CDR1 MDHEN and CDR2 SYDVKM. CDR3 loop: CASSPMDGNPSGNTIYF. In nucleotides, the CDR3 is TGTGCCAGCAGTCCTATGGACGGCAACCCCTCTGGAAACACCATATATTTT.

This clone was found once. The chain is built from TRBV4-1 and TRBJ1-2; possible D gene TRBD1, 5 bases. The germline V gene has CDR1 MGHRA and CDR2 YSYEKL. This CDR3 is 17 amino acids long. V was pared by 3 bases and J by 5 bases, with 22 bases between. The DNA for the CDR3 is TGCGCCAGCAGCCAGGGACCCGGACAACCCTTTGGGTATGGCTACACCTTC. Its protein product is CASSQGPGQPFGYGYTF.

This chain connects TRBV7-9 to TRBJ2-5; 7 nucleotides agree with TRBD1. Germline CDR1 reads SEHNR; CDR2 reads FQNEAQ (reference sequence). V lost 4 bases, J lost 5 bases, and 7 bases stayed unmatched. The CDR3 covers 14 residues. CDR3 coding DNA: TGTGCCAGCAGCTATACGACAGGGTCGGAGACCCAGTACTTC. This codes for CASSYTTGSETQYF. Combining the CDR3 with reference TRBV7-9 and TRBJ2-5 gives the whole variable domain DTGVSQNPRHKITKRGQNVTFRCDPISEHNRLYWYRQTLGQGPEFLTYFQNEAQLEKSRLLSDRFSAERPKGSFSTLEIQRTEQGDSAMYLCASSYTTGSETQYFGPGTRLLVL.

V gene TRBV4-1 combines with J gene TRBJ1-6; tentatively, D is TRBD1 (5 bases). CDR1 is MGHRA and CDR2 is YSYEKL in the germline V gene. This CDR3 contains 15 residues. V was pared by 4 bases and J by 13 bases, with 20 bases between. The CDR3 sequence is CASSRVTTVLTPLHF. CDR3 DNA sequence: TGCGCCAGCAGCCGGGTAACGACAGTTTTAACCCCCCTCCACTTT.

The rearrangement joins TRBV7-3 to TRBJ2-7, with 7 bases aligning to TRBD1. Germline trimming cut 4 bases from V and 3 bases from J; bases unmatched to any gene: 3. Germline-derived CDR1 and CDR2 are SGHTA and FQGTGA. The length of the CDR3 is 13 residues. The CDR3 bases are TGTGCCAGCAGCTCAGGGACAGTCTACGAGCAGTACTTC. It yields the protein CASSSGTVYEQYF. Combining the CDR3 with reference TRBV7-3 and TRBJ2-7 gives the whole variable domain GAGVSQTPSNKVTEKGKYVELRCDPISGHTALYWYRQSLGQGPEFLIYFQGTGAADDSGLPNDRFFAVRPEGSVSTLKIQRTERGDSAVYLCASSSGTVYEQYFGPGTRLTVT.

The DNA for the CDR3 is TGTGCCAGCAGAACTGGACAGGGGGACTACGAGCAGTACTTC. It is translated as CASRTGQGDYEQYF. The genes are TRBV2 and TRBJ2-7; 10 positions agree with TRBD1. The V and J ends lost 6 bases and 3 bases, in that order; junction bases with no gene match: 5. Germline assignment: CDR1 SNHLY and CDR2 FYNNEI. The CDR3 has 14 residues.

The rearrangement uses TRBV25-1 and TRBJ1-2, with D hard to call. Germline-derived CDR1 and CDR2 are MGHDK and SYGVNS. This CDR3 has 12 amino acids. The ends were cut back, 2 bases at V and 5 bases at J, with 6 bases in the middle. As DNA, the CDR3 is TGTGCCAGCAGTGAAGGTGGATATGGCTACACCTTC. Translating it yields CASSEGGYGYTF.

J is TRBJ2-2 and V is TRBV5-6, with D possibly matching TRBD2 (6 bases). Germline CDR1 reads SGHDT; CDR2 reads YYEEEE. This CDR3 has 15 amino acids. Trimming left V 3 bases short and J 4 bases short, with 13 bases between. The CDR3 protein is CASSSTRIRTGELFF. CDR3 sequence (DNA): TGTGCCAGCAGCTCGACTAGAATTCGCACCGGGGAGCTGTTTTTT.

This clone was counted only a few times. V gene TRBV9 combines with J gene TRBJ2-2, with D uncertain. The CDR3 runs 15 residues. V was clipped by 7 bases and J by 3 bases, with 16 bases between them. Germline CDR1 and CDR2: SGDLS and YYNGEE. The CDR3 DNA reads TGTGCCAGCGCCCTTAACTGGGGTTACACCGGGGAGCTGTTTTTT. Protein sequence: CASALNWGYTGELFF. Drawing the rest from reference TRBV9 and TRBJ2-2, the complete variable domain is DSGVTQTPKHLITATGQRVTLRCSPRSGDLSVYWYQQSLDQGLQFLIQYYNGEERAKGNILERFSAQQFPDLHSELNLSSLELGDSALYFCASALNWGYTGELFFGEGSRLTVL.

The chain carries TRBV27 and TRBJ2-7; 8 bases fit TRBD2. V lost 2 bases to trimming and J lost 0 bases; unmatched junction nucleotides: 3. CDR1 and CDR2 from the germline V gene are MNHEY and SMNVEV (reference sequence). The CDR3 is made up of 15 amino acids. CDR3 protein: CASSLVAGGSYEQYF. In DNA form, the CDR3 reads TGTGCCAGCAGTTTAGTGGCGGGAGGCTCCTACGAGCAGTACTTC.

This clone has just one count. The chain has TRBV28 and TRBJ1-2; D not resolved. Germline CDR1 reads MDHEN; CDR2 reads SYDVKM. Trimming took 3 bases from V and 4 from J, leaving 12 bases between them. This CDR3 comprises 14 residues. CDR3 protein: CASSFPEVIYGYTF. The CDR3 DNA follows: TGTGCCAGCAGTTTTCCGGAAGTAATCTATGGCTACACCTTC.

V gene TRBV5-4 combines with J gene TRBJ2-7, with 7 bases lining up with TRBD1. There are 13 residues in the CDR3. The V gene end was trimmed by 3 bases and the J gene end by 1 base; junction bases not matched to a gene: 1. Germline V gene sequence: CDR1 SGHNT, CDR2 YYREEE (reference sequence). The CDR3 is CASSWTGSYEQYF. DNA of the CDR3: TGTGCCAGCAGCTGGACAGGTTCCTACGAGCAGTACTTC.

This clone was seen only once. The V call is TRBV11-2, the J call TRBJ2-7, with TRBD1 as a possible D gene (5 bases). V lost 4 bases and J 3 bases, leaving 10 bases between the germline ends. Per the germline V gene, CDR1 is SGHAT and CDR2 is FQNNGV. The CDR3 is 13 residues long. The CDR3 DNA reads TGTGCCAGCAGCTCCAGGGCGAGCTACGAGCAGTACTTC. This gives the protein CASSSRASYEQYF.

The CDR3 is CATSRDYSGGQGDTQYF. CDR3 nucleotides: TGTGCCACCAGCAGAGATTATTCGGGAGGACAAGGGGATACGCAGTATTTT. The chain couples TRBV15 to TRBJ2-3, with TRBD2 identical over 7 bases. J lost 6 bases, V lost 0 bases, and 12 bases had no gene match. The CDR3 is made up of 17 amino acids. Germline CDR1 reads LNHNV; CDR2 reads YYDKDF (reference sequence). The complete variable domain, with remaining parts taken from reference TRBV15 and TRBJ2-3, reads DAMVIQNPRYQVTQFGKPVTLSCSQTLNHNVMYWYQQKSSQAPKLLFHYYDKDFNNEADTPDNFQSRRPNTSFCFLDIRSPGLGDTAMYLCATSRDYSGGQGDTQYFGPGTRLTVL.

The genes are TRBV5-4 and TRBJ2-3; 12 nucleotides agree with TRBD2. V was pared by 4 bases and J by 1 base, with 10 bases of the junction left unmatched. CDR1 is SGHNT and CDR2 is YYREEE in the germline V gene (reference sequence). The CDR3 sequence is 18 residues long. The CDR3 sequence is CASSKGLAGFLGTDTQYF. The CDR3 bases are TGTGCCAGCAGCAAAGGACTAGCGGGGTTTCTTGGCACAGATACGCAGTATTTT.

This clone was detected only once. V and J are TRBV5-1 and TRBJ2-1; D not certain. Per germline, CDR1 SGHRS and CDR2 YFSETQ. V lost 0 bases to trimming and J lost 8 bases, with 15 bases between them. The CDR3 extends over 15 amino acids. The CDR3 coding sequence is TGCGCCAGCAGCTTGGCGTGGAACCCGAAATATGAGCAGTTCTTC. It translates to CASSLAWNPKYEQFF.